The 30 T cell receptor beta chains in this list originate from one sample, sequenced in a study of shared T cell receptors in the human thymus. The data were produced by immunoSEQ multiplex PCR, yet TCRdb's version contains in-frame clones alone and is incomplete. The repertoire holds around 730,000 clones, roughly 88% seen once, with roughly 0.01% in the top ten. The same specimen was also included in a second study, on human thymus T cells.

The sequenced sample consisted of thymocytes. The receptors were sampled from a girl in the first two years of life with a congenital heart defect.

The sample holds a few counts of this clone. The rearrangement links TRBV6-1 to TRBJ2-7; 10 bases are shared with TRBD1. CDR3 length equals 16 residues. Germline V gene sequence: CDR1 MNHNS, CDR2 SASEGT. Losses at the gene ends were 6 bases for V and 2 bases for J; bases not matched to a gene: 10. In DNA, the CDR3 is TGTGCCAGCAGGGAAATTACGGACAGGGGGACCTACGAGCAGTACTTC. Translation gives CASREITDRGTYEQYF.

This clone was recorded only once. The J gene is TRBJ2-2, the V gene TRBV9, with no clear D. Germline CDR1 reads SGDLS; CDR2 reads YYNGEE. Trimming removed 0 bases from V and 5 bases from J, with 8 bases in between. CDR3 length: 14 residues. The CDR3 bases are TGTGCCAGCAGCGTAGGCAGGATGACCGGGGAGCTGTTTTTT. This sequence encodes CASSVGRMTGELFF.

The rearrangement uses TRBV13 and TRBJ2-5; possibly TRBD1 for D (5 bases). V shed 5 bases and J shed 0 bases, with 28 bases lying between them. This CDR3 is built from 20 residues. CDR1 is PRHDT, CDR2 FYEKMQ, per germline (reference sequence). Here the CDR3 reads CASSKLPGQSRGRYQETQYF. The CDR3 nucleotides are TGTGCCAGCAGCAAACTCCCGGGCCAGAGTAGGGGAAGGTACCAAGAGACCCAGTACTTC.

The V call is TRBV6-1, the J call TRBJ1-1; tentatively, D is TRBD1 (6 bases). Germline V gives CDR1 MNHNS, CDR2 SASEGT. CDR3 length: 18 amino acids. Trimming removed 4 bases from V and 3 bases from J, with 24 bases in between. Here the CDR3 DNA reads TGTGCCAGCAGTGCTCCGCGGGGGGGGCAAGGTGGGTACACTGAAGCTTTCTTT. Translation gives CASSAPRGGQGGYTEAFF.

The rearrangement joins TRBV5-1 to TRBJ2-3; the match to TRBD1 covers 7 bases. The CDR3 totals 14 residues. Unmatched junction bases numbered 7, after V lost 5 bases and J lost 4 bases. Germline CDR1 reads SGHRS; CDR2 reads YFSETQ. The CDR3 is CASSATGAADTQYF. The CDR3, as DNA: TGCGCCAGCAGTGCAACAGGGGCTGCAGATACGCAGTATTTT.

This chain connects TRBV4-1 to TRBJ1-1; 7 bases match TRBD1. Per the germline V gene, CDR1 is MGHRA and CDR2 is YSYEKL. The V segment lost 1 base and the J segment 3 bases; nucleotides outside the gene matches: 2. The CDR3 runs to 14 residues. CDR3 region: CASSQGQGDTEAFF. In DNA form, the CDR3 reads TGCGCCAGCAGCCAAGGACAGGGCGACACTGAAGCTTTCTTT.

CDR3 loop: CASSTGRHYEQYF. The CDR3 nucleotides read TGTGCCAGCAGCACCGGGAGACACTACGAGCAGTACTTC. This chain uses TRBV28 with TRBJ2-7; D might be TRBD2 (6 bases). V lost 6 bases to trimming and J lost 3 bases, with 12 bases between them. The CDR3 covers 13 residues. Germline V lookup: CDR1 MDHEN, CDR2 SYDVKM.

The V and J genes are TRBV5-1 and TRBJ2-1, with 9 bases identical to TRBD2. Germline V gene data show CDR1 as SGHRS and CDR2 as YFSETQ. The V and J ends lost 2 bases and 6 bases, in that order; junction bases with no gene match: 3. The CDR3 spans 14 residues. The DNA of the CDR3 is TGCGCCAGCAGCTTAGGCGGGGGGGCCAATGAGCAGTTCTTC. Residues: CASSLGGGANEQFF.

The rearrangement links TRBV7-2 to TRBJ1-1; 7 bases align to TRBD1. Trimming removed 6 bases from V and 1 base from J; junction bases left unmatched: 17. This CDR3 spans 18 amino acids. CDR1 SGHTA and CDR2 FQGNSA come from the germline V gene. The CDR3 is CASRDRQGKEGPNTEAFF. Here the CDR3 DNA reads TGTGCCAGCAGGGATAGACAGGGTAAGGAAGGACCGAACACTGAAGCTTTCTTT.

The chain is built from TRBV4-3 and TRBJ2-7, with a tentative D call TRBD2 (6 bases). CDR3 size: 14 residues. The germline V gene has CDR1 LGHNA and CDR2 YSLEER. V lost 0 bases, J lost 7 bases, and 13 bases lay in between. The CDR3 is CASSQDRGIWEQYF. In DNA, the CDR3 is TGCGCCAGCAGCCAAGATCGGGGGATTTGGGAGCAGTACTTC.

The V gene is TRBV7-9, the J gene TRBJ2-5; D may be TRBD2 (6 bases). The V gene lost 4 bases and the J gene lost 3 bases, with 6 bases spanning the gap. This CDR3 is built from 12 residues. Germline CDR1 reads SEHNR; CDR2 reads FQNEAQ (reference sequence). CDR3 protein: CASSWGEETQYF. The CDR3 DNA reads TGTGCCAGCAGCTGGGGGGAAGAGACCCAGTACTTC.

The V gene is TRBV27, the J gene TRBJ1-2; 8 bases are a match to TRBD1. V lost 4 bases to trimming and J lost 4 bases; unmatched junction nucleotides: 11. The CDR3 is 16 residues long. Germline CDR1 MNHEY, CDR2 SMNVEV (reference sequence). As DNA, the CDR3 is TGTGCCAGCAGTTCCCAGACAGGGGAGAACCTCTATGGCTACACCTTC. Protein product: CASSSQTGENLYGYTF.

The rearrangement uses TRBV19 and TRBJ2-7, with 11 positions matching TRBD1. This CDR3 contains 17 residues. V lost 6 bases, J lost 6 bases, and 16 bases stayed unmatched. Germline-derived CDR1 and CDR2 are LNHDA and SQIVND (reference sequence). This chain's CDR3 is CASSRDSSGTGGSEQYF. CDR3 coding DNA: TGTGCCAGTAGCCGCGACTCCTCCGGGACAGGGGGAAGCGAGCAGTACTTC.

This clone was picked up one time. The chain couples TRBV7-6 to TRBJ2-7, with no clear D. Germline-derived CDR1 and CDR2 are SGHVS and FNYEAQ. This CDR3 is 16 amino acids long. V was shortened by 0 bases and J by 2 bases, with 14 bases between the two germline ends. The CDR3 sequence: CASSLANVATPYEQYF. The CDR3 region has the DNA TGTGCCAGCAGCTTAGCAAATGTAGCTACCCCCTACGAGCAGTACTTC.

This chain joins TRBV6-7 and TRBJ1-1, with unresolved D. TRBV6-7 is designated an ORF whose function remains uncertain. This CDR3 region has 13 residues. With 8 bases removed from V and 11 bases from J, the gap between germline ends came to 21 bases. The CDR3 reads CASRSGKTEEAFF. In DNA, the CDR3 is TGTGCCAGCCGAAGTGGAAAAACCGAGGAGGCTTTCTTT.

Note on this clone: The junction departs from germline at one end; a sequencing error may be responsible. The chain is built from TRBV29-1 and TRBJ1-2; D is unresolved. The CDR3 totals 13 residues. The germline CDR1 and CDR2 sequences are SQVTM and ANQGSEA. The DNA of the CDR3 is TGCAGCGTTTGTGACGGTGAAAACTATTGCTACACCTTC. It encodes CSVCDGENYCYTF.

This chain links TRBV2 with TRBJ1-1; D is ambiguous. This CDR3 comprises 21 residues. The germline V gene has CDR1 SNHLY and CDR2 FYNNEI. V lost 7 bases, J lost 0 bases, and 33 bases lay in between. The chain's CDR3 is CASTLYNSTRGPRVMNTEAFF. The DNA for the CDR3 is TGTGCCAGCACCCTATACAACAGTACCCGAGGGCCCCGGGTAATGAACACTGAAGCTTTCTTT.

This clone turned up a few times. This sequence joins TRBV6-1 and TRBJ1-1; 10 bases agree with TRBD1. The germline gives CDR1 MNHNS, CDR2 SASEGT. V lost 3 bases and J lost 3; bases outside the gene matches: 10. This CDR3 region has 17 residues. The CDR3: CASSEGDRGNGDTEAFF. DNA for the CDR3: TGTGCCAGCAGTGAGGGGGACAGGGGAAACGGGGACACTGAAGCTTTCTTT.

The rearrangement uses TRBV6-5 and TRBJ1-5, with D perhaps matching TRBD1 (6 bases). This CDR3 region has 15 residues. With 6 bases removed from V and 1 base from J, the gap between germline ends came to 13 bases. Per the germline V gene, CDR1 is MNHEY and CDR2 is SVGAGI. This CDR3 reads CASSTGQRSNQPQHF. As DNA, the CDR3 is TGTGCCAGCAGCACAGGACAGAGGAGCAATCAGCCCCAGCATTTT.

The chain couples TRBV4-1 to TRBJ1-1; 8 bases match TRBD1. Germline CDR1 is MGHRA and CDR2 is YSYEKL. Germline trimming cut 5 bases from V and 13 bases from J; bases unmatched to any gene: 12. The CDR3 length is 13 residues. This chain's CDR3 is CASSAKRTGWIFF. The CDR3 region has the DNA TGCGCCAGCAGCGCCAAGAGGACAGGGTGGATTTTCTTT.

The rearrangement joins TRBV5-6 to TRBJ1-2; TRBD1 agrees at 7 bases. Germline values: CDR1 SGHDT, CDR2 YYEEEE. CDR3 length: 12 amino acids. J was trimmed by 8 bases and V by 3 bases; bases with no gene match: 4. CDR3 DNA sequence: TGTGCCAGCAGCTACGGACAGGCGGGCTACACCTTC. Encoded protein: CASSYGQAGYTF.

The rearrangement joins TRBV4-3 to TRBJ2-5; 8 bases are a match to TRBD1. Unmatched junction bases numbered 17, after V lost 1 base and J lost 1 base. This CDR3 has 20 residues. From germline, CDR1 is LGHNA and CDR2 YSLEER. This chain's CDR3 is CASSQVVGRGQRGFQETQYF. DNA for the CDR3: TGCGCCAGCAGCCAAGTGGTAGGCAGGGGGCAACGGGGGTTCCAAGAGACCCAGTACTTC.

This chain joins TRBV14 and TRBJ1-2; D unclear. Germline V gives CDR1 SGHDN, CDR2 FVKESK. CDR3 length: 14 residues. Trimming removed 3 bases from V and 8 bases from J, with 16 bases in between. Here the CDR3 reads CASSHRLTRGGYTF. DNA of the CDR3: TGTGCCAGCAGCCATCGATTGACCAGAGGAGGCTACACCTTC.

V is TRBV19 and J is TRBJ2-5, with TRBD2 matching over 12 bases. The CDR3 sequence is 17 residues long. Losses at the gene ends were 6 bases for V and 4 bases for J; bases not matched to a gene: 12. Germline V gives CDR1 LNHDA, CDR2 SQIVND (reference sequence). CDR3 DNA sequence: TGTGCCAGTAGCATAAAACTACTAGCGGGGGGCGGAGAGACCCAGTACTTC. It encodes CASSIKLLAGGGETQYF.

This chain links TRBV18 with TRBJ1-6; no firm D call. With 0 bases removed from V and 7 bases from J, the gap between germline ends came to 7 bases. The CDR3 is 14 residues long. Germline V gives CDR1 KGHSH, CDR2 LQKENI. CDR3 nucleotide sequence: TGTGCCAGCTCACCACCGCCGGAGAATTCACCCCTCCACTTT. Amino acids: CASSPPPENSPLHF. The full variable domain, its missing parts supplied by reference TRBV18 and TRBJ1-6, is NAGVMQNPRHLVRRRGQEARLRCSPMKGHSHVYWYRQLPEEGLKFMVYLQKENIIDESGMPKERFSAEFPKEGPSILRIQQVVRGDSAAYFCASSPPPENSPLHFGNGTRLTVT.

V usage is TRBV5-1 and J usage is TRBJ2-5; 10 positions match TRBD1. The V gene's germline CDR1 is SGHRS and CDR2 YFSETQ. V trimming: 0 bases; J trimming: 2 bases; junction bases outside the gene matches: 1. The CDR3 is made up of 15 amino acids. CDR3 sequence: CASSLGQGAQETQYF. The CDR3 nucleotides read TGCGCCAGCAGCTTGGGACAGGGGGCGCAAGAGACCCAGTACTTC. The full variable domain, rest sourced from reference TRBV5-1 and TRBJ2-5, is KAGVTQTPRYLIKTRGQQVTLSCSPISGHRSVSWYQQTPGQGLQFLFEYFSETQRNKGNFPGRFSGRQFSNSRSEMNVSTLELGDSALYLCASSLGQGAQETQYFGPGTRLLVL.

V gene TRBV5-4 combines with J gene TRBJ2-3; 11 nucleotides agree with TRBD2. The CDR3 runs 16 residues. V shed 4 bases and J 1 base; nucleotides not matched to a gene: 5. Germline-derived CDR1 and CDR2 are SGHNT and YYREEE (reference sequence). CDR3 nucleotide sequence: TGTGCCAGCAGCATCCTACTAGCGGGGGGCACAGATACGCAGTATTTT. Amino acids: CASSILLAGGTDTQYF. Full variable domain (outside the CDR3, taken from reference TRBV5-4 and TRBJ2-3): ETGVTQSPTHLIKTRGQQVTLRCSSQSGHNTVSWYQQALGQGPQFIFQYYREEENGRGNFPPRFSGLQFPNYSSELNVNALELDDSALYLCASSILLAGGTDTQYFGPGTRLTVL.

The chain links TRBV4-1 to TRBJ1-5, with a weak D call TRBD1 (6 bases). Trimming removed 1 base at V and 0 bases at J, with 25 bases between. This CDR3 comprises 21 residues. CDR1 is MGHRA, CDR2 YSYEKL, per germline. The CDR3 region is CASSQVQGFDVHLHSNQPQHF. DNA of the CDR3: TGCGCCAGCAGCCAAGTACAGGGATTTGACGTCCATCTTCATAGCAATCAGCCCCAGCATTTT.

The chain recombines TRBV6-1 with TRBJ1-6; 9 bases are shared with TRBD1. The CDR3 spans 17 residues. Trimming removed 0 bases from V and 9 bases from J; junction bases left unmatched: 9. Germline values: CDR1 MNHNS, CDR2 SASEGT. CDR3 DNA: TGTGCCAGCAGTGAAGCGCTTCGGGACAGGGCATGTTCACCCCTCCACTTT. Translation gives CASSEALRDRACSPLHF.

The chain joins TRBV7-6 to TRBJ1-4; 10 nucleotides agree with TRBD1. CDR1 and CDR2 (germline): SGHVS, FNYEAQ. The CDR3 consists of 16 residues. V shed 5 bases and J 6 bases; nucleotides not matched to a gene: 9. DNA of the CDR3: TGTGCCAGCAGCCTGCACGGGACAGGGGCGCATGAAAAACTGTTTTTT. Translation gives CASSLHGTGAHEKLFF.